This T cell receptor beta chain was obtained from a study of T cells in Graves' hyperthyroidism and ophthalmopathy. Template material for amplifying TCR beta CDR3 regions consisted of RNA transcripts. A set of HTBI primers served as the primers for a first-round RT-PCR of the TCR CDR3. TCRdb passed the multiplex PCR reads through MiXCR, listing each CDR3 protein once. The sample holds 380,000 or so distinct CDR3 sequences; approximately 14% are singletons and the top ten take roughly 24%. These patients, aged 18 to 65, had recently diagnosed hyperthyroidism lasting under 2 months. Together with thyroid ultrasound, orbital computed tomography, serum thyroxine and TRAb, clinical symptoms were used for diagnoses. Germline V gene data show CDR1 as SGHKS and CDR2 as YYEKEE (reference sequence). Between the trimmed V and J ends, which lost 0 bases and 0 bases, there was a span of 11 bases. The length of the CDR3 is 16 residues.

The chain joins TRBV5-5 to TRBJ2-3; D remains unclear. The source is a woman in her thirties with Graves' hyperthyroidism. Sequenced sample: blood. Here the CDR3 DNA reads TGTGCCAGCAGCTTGGAGCCCCTTACTAGCACAGATACGCAGTATTTT. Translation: CASSLEPLTSTDTQYF.